Listed below are T cell receptor beta chains from one sample, sequenced in a study of response to subunit inactivated influenza vaccine. MiXCR, run by TCRdb on the RT-PCR reads, gives a single entry per CDR3 protein. The data hold a few hundred thousand distinct CDR3 sequences, with about 10% observed a single time. These data are also associated with another study on T cells expressing NK-cell markers.

The sample in question was PBMCs from blood, obtained on the day of vaccination. Receptor source: a man aged 45-65 years who received an inactivated influenza vaccine. CDR3s include the opening cysteine and the closing phenylalanine or tryptophan. Each record gives: clone size, D gene, J gene, V gene, CDR3 DNA, CDR3 protein. The D gene is left open where the match is weak. The size field is filled for only some rows; it gives once, few, many or a size class.

- - TRBJ2-5 TRBV7-9 TGTGCCAGCAGCTCAATAGACTCTAGCCCAAGGGAGACCCAGTACTTC CASSSIDSSPRETQYF
- TRBD2 TRBJ2-1 TRBV29-1 TGCAGCGTGAGGCGGACTAGCGGAGCCCCGTGGCAGTTCTTC CSVRRTSGAPWQFF
few - TRBJ2-5 TRBV4-2 TGTGCCAGCAGCCAAGACAGGACCGGAGGAGAGACCCAGTACTTC CASSQDRTGGETQYF
few - TRBJ2-7 TRBV20-1 TGCAGTGCTAGACCTCCAGGGGGGCTTCGGTACGAGCAGTACTTC CSARPPGGLRYEQYF
- - TRBJ2-2 TRBV14 TGTGCCAGCAGCCAAGATACGGCTACTCCCGGGGAGCTGTTTTTT CASSQDTATPGELFF
- - TRBJ2-7 TRBV20-1 TGCAGTGCTAGATTAGCAGGGCCGGCCTACGAGCAGTACTTC CSARLAGPAYEQYF
- TRBD2 TRBJ2-3 TRBV20-1 TGCAGTGTTAACCTAGCGGGGGCACATACGCAGTATTTT CSVNLAGAHTQYF
- - TRBJ2-7 TRBV20-1 TGCAGTGCTAGAACCGGACTACTTTCCTACGAGCAGTACTTC CSARTGLLSYEQYF
- TRBD1 TRBJ2-2 TRBV28 TGTGCCAGCAGTGCCTCCCATGGACAGGGTCGCACCGGGGAGCTGTTTTTT CASSASHGQGRTGELFF
- - TRBJ2-7 TRBV7-2 TGTGCCAGCAGCTTGGGGGTGGCCTTCTCCTACGAGCAGTACTTC CASSLGVAFSYEQYF
few - TRBJ2-5 TRBV7-8 TGTGCCAGCAGCCCACAAGATCCCAAAGAGACCCAGTACTTC CASSPQDPKETQYF
- - TRBJ2-5 TRBV6-1 TGTGCCACCACCCGGGACACCGGCGAGACCCAGTACTTC CATTRDTGETQYF
few - TRBJ2-5 TRBV7-2 TGTGCCAGCAGCTCGAGCAGACAAGAGACCCAGTACTTC CASSSSRQETQYF
- TRBD2 TRBJ2-1 TRBV9 TGTGCCAGCAGCCCAGCGGGAGATGGGGTCCATGAGCAGTTCTTC CASSPAGDGVHEQFF
few - TRBJ2-1 TRBV24-1 TGTGCCACCAGTGACTCCCGGGGATTTAGCTCCTACAATGAGCAGTTCTTC CATSDSRGFSSYNEQFF
many - TRBJ2-2 TRBV18 TGTGCCAGCTCGCAAAATCAGGGGAACACCGGGGAGCTGTTTTTT CASSQNQGNTGELFF
few TRBD2 TRBJ2-7 TRBV28 TGTGCCAGCAGTTTCCACACTAGCGGGGGATCCTACGAGCAGTACTTC CASSFHTSGGSYEQYF
many - TRBJ1-3 TRBV2 TGTGCCAGCACGAGGGGGGACGCCTCTGGAAACACCATATATTTT CASTRGDASGNTIYF
- - TRBJ2-7 TRBV4-3 TGCGCCAGCAGCCTAGATTATTACACTGACTTCTCCTACGAGCAGTACTTC CASSLDYYTDFSYEQYF
- - TRBJ2-1 TRBV5-1 TGCGCCAGCAGCTCCAACGCAGGGAATGAGCAGTTCTTC CASSSNAGNEQFF
few TRBD1 TRBJ2-6 TRBV7-8 TGTGCCAGCAGCAAGACGACAGGGGGCCTCTCTGGGGCCAACGTCCTGACTTTC CASSKTTGGLSGANVLTF
few - TRBJ1-3 TRBV28 TGTGCCAGCAGTTACTCCGGGACAAAAAGCTCTGGAAACACCATATATTTT CASSYSGTKSSGNTIYF
- - TRBJ2-1 TRBV11-1 TGTGCCAGCAGCTTAGAGGCCGGTACGACCCTCTCCTACAATGAGCAGTTCTTC CASSLEAGTTLSYNEQFF
many TRBD2 TRBJ2-3 TRBV7-2 TGTGCCAGCAGCTTAGTTAGCGGGGCAACAGATACGCAGTATTTT CASSLVSGATDTQYF
few TRBD1 TRBJ1-1 TRBV7-2 TGTGCCAGCAGCTCAGAGAGAACAGGGGGGGGCACTGAAGCTTTCTTT CASSSERTGGGTEAFF
many - TRBJ2-6 TRBV6-4 TGTGCCAGCAGTGAAGTCTCTGGGGCCAACGTCCTGACTTTC CASSEVSGANVLTF
- - TRBJ2-7 TRBV29-1 TGCAGCGTTAGGGAAGGGGCATCCTACGAGCAGTACTTC CSVREGASYEQYF
- - TRBJ2-2 TRBV4-1 TGCGCCAGCAGCCAAGAATCCGGCAGTGGAGGGGAGCTGTTTTTT CASSQESGSGGELFF
few - TRBJ1-5 TRBV12-3/TRBV12-4 TGTGCCAGCAGTTTTATGGGCAATCAGCCCCAGCATTTT CASSFMGNQPQHF
- - TRBJ1-1 TRBV20-1 TGCAGTGCTCGGACGGTGAAAAAGCCTGAAGCTTTCTTT CSARTVKKPEAFF
few TRBD2 TRBJ2-2 TRBV12-3/TRBV12-4 TGTGCCAGCAGCCAACTAGCGGGAGACACCGGGGAGCTGTTTTTT CASSQLAGDTGELFF
- - TRBJ2-3 TRBV9 TGTGCCAGCGGAAGGGAGGCCTCGAGCACAGATACGCAGTATTTT CASGREASSTDTQYF
- TRBD1 TRBJ2-3 TRBV6-4 TGTGCCAGCAATGACACAGGGGTGGGTACAGATACGCAGTATTTT CASNDTGVGTDTQYF
many - TRBJ1-1 TRBV29-1 TGCAGCGTTGGTATGACGAACACTGAAGCTTTCTTT CSVGMTNTEAFF
- - TRBJ1-1 TRBV9 TGTGCCAGCAGCGCGGCCCTAGGAAACACTGAAGCTTTCTTT CASSAALGNTEAFF
- - TRBJ2-3 TRBV29-1 TGCAGCGGCGGAGCAGATACGCAGTATTTT CSGGADTQYF
- - TRBJ2-1 TRBV24-1 TGTGCCACCAGCCAAAGTGCAGGGCGGCTAGTTGAGCAGTTCTTC CATSQSAGRLVEQFF
- TRBD2 TRBJ2-1 TRBV20-1 TGCAGTGCTCGGACTAGCGGGGCACACAATGAGCAGTTCTTC CSARTSGAHNEQFF
many TRBD2 TRBJ2-1 TRBV20-1 TGCAGTGCGGGGACTAGCGGGGTCTACAATGAGCAGTTCTTC CSAGTSGVYNEQFF
few TRBD1 TRBJ2-7 TRBV6-2/TRBV6-3 TGTGCCAGCATCCGGGACAGGGACCCCTACGAGAAGCAGTACTTC CASIRDRDPYEKQYF
- - TRBJ2-1 TRBV12-3/TRBV12-4 TGTGCCAGCAGTTGGGTTAGGAGCCATGAGCAGTTCTTC CASSWVRSHEQFF
- - TRBJ1-4 TRBV7-2 TGTGCCAGCAGCTTGACAGCCAAAAATGAAAAACTGTTTTTT CASSLTAKNEKLFF
few - TRBJ2-1 TRBV27 TGTGCCAGCAGTCCCTCCCATGGTGGCCTAAGCTCCTACAATGAGCAGTTCTTC CASSPSHGGLSSYNEQFF
few TRBD1 TRBJ2-7 TRBV20-1 TGCAGTGCTAGAACAAGGACAGGGGGCTACGAGCAGTACTTC CSARTRTGGYEQYF
few - TRBJ2-7 TRBV6-5 TGTGCCAGCAGTTTCCACGGTCGCTCCTACGAGCAGTACTTC CASSFHGRSYEQYF
- TRBD2 TRBJ2-1 TRBV12-3/TRBV12-4 TGTGCCAGCAGATACAGCGGGAGAGCCTACAATGTGCAGTTCTTC CASRYSGRAYNVQFF
few - TRBJ2-2 TRBV4-1 TGCGCCAGCAGCCAGGGGTGGGGGGCCGGGGAGCTGTTTTTT CASSQGWGAGELFF
many - TRBJ2-3 TRBV12-3/TRBV12-4 TGTGCCAGCAGTTTAGATGGGCGGTTCACAGATACGCAGTATTTT CASSLDGRFTDTQYF
- TRBD2 TRBJ2-1 TRBV20-1 TGCAGTGCTAGAGAGTTTCGGGGGGGTTACAATGAGCAGTTCTTC CSAREFRGGYNEQFF
- - TRBJ1-4 TRBV5-1 TGCGCCAGCTCCGAGGCGGCGCTGAAAGAAAAACTGTTTTTT CASSEAALKEKLFF
- - TRBJ1-3 TRBV5-1 TGCGCCAGCAGCTTGGAATGGGGTGGTGGAAACACCATATATTTT CASSLEWGGGNTIYF
few TRBD2 TRBJ2-7 TRBV28 TGTGCCAGCACCCAAGCGGGAGGGCCTCTCGAGCAGTACTTC CASTQAGGPLEQYF
- - TRBJ1-6 TRBV5-1 TGCGCCAGCAGCTTGTTTGGGGGTTTAAATTCACCCCTCCACTTT CASSLFGGLNSPLHF
- - TRBJ2-1 TRBV6-2/TRBV6-3 TGTGCCAGTGGGTCACTTAGAGGCAATGAGCAGTTCTTC CASGSLRGNEQFF